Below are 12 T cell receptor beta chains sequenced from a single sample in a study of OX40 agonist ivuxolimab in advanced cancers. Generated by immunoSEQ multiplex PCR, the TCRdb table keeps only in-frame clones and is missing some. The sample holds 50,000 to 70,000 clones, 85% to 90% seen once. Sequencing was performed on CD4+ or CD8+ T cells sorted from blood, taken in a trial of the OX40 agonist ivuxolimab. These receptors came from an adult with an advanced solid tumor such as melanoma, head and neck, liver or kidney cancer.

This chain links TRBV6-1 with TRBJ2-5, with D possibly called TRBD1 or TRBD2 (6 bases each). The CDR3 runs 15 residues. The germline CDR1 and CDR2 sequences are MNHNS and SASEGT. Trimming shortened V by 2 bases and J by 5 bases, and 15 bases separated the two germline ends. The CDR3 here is CASSEQGGLRETQYF. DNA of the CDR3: TGTGCCAGCAGTGAACAAGGGGGACTGCGGGAGACCCAGTACTTC.

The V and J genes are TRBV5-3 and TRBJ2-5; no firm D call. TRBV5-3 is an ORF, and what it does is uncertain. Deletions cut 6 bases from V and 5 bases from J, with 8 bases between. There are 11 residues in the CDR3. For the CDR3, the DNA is TGTGCCAGAATCAAGAGGGAGACCCAGTACTTC. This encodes CARIKRETQYF.

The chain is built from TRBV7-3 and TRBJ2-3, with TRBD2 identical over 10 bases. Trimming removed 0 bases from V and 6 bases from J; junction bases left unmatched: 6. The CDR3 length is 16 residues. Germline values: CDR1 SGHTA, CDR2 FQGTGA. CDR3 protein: CASSLTSGGPRDTQYF. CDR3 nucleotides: TGTGCCAGCAGCTTAACTAGCGGGGGGCCACGGGATACGCAGTATTTT.

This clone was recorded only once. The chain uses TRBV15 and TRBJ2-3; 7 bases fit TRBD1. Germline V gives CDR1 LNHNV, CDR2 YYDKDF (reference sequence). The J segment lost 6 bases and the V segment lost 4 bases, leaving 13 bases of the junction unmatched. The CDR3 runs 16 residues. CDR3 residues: CATSIWDSKQWDTQYF. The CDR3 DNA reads TGTGCCACCAGCATTTGGGACAGTAAACAGTGGGATACGCAGTATTTT.

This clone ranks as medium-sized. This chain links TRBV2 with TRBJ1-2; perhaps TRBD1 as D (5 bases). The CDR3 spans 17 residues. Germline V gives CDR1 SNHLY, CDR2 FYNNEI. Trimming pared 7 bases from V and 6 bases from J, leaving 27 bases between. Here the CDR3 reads CASKGRAAGAGPHGYTF. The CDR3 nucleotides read TGTGCCAGCAAGGGGAGGGCCGCTGGGGCAGGGCCGCATGGCTACACCTTC. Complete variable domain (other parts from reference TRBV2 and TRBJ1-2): EPEVTQTPSHQVTQMGQEVILRCVPISNHLYFYWYRQILGQKVEFLVSFYNNEISEKSEIFDDQFSVERPDGSNFTLKIRSTKLEDSAMYFCASKGRAAGAGPHGYTFGSGTRLTVV.

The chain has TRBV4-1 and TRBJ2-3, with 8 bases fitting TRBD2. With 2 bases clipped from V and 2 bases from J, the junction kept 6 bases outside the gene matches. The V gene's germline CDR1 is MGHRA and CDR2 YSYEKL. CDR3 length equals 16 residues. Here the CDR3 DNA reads TGCGCCAGCAGCCAAAGGGGTAGCGGGAACACAGATACGCAGTATTTT. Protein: CASSQRGSGNTDTQYF.

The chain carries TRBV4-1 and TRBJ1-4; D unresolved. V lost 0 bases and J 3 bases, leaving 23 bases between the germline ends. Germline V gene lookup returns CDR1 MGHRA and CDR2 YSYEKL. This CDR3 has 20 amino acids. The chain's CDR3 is CASSQDQRTTLGGSNEKLFF. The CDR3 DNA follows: TGCGCCAGCAGCCAAGATCAGCGGACGACACTAGGAGGCTCTAATGAAAAACTGTTTTTT.

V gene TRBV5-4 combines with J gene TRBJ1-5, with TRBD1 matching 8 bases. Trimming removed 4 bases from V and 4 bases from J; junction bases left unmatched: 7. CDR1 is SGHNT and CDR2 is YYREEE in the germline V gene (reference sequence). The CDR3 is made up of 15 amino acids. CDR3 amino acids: CASSNTGGENQPQHF. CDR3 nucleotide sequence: TGTGCCAGCAGCAACACAGGGGGTGAAAATCAGCCCCAGCATTTT.

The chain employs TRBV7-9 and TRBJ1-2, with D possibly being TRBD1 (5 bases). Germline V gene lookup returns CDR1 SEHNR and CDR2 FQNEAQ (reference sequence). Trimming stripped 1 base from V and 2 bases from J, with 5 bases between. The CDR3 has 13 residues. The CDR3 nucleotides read TGTGCCAGCAGCTTAGAGGGGAACTATGGCTACACCTTC. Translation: CASSLEGNYGYTF.

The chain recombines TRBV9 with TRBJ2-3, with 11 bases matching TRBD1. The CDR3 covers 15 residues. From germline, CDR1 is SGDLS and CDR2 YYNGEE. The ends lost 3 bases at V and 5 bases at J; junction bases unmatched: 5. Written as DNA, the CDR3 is TGTGCCAGCAGCGCTACCGGGACAGGGGGAGATACGCAGTATTTT. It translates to CASSATGTGGDTQYF.

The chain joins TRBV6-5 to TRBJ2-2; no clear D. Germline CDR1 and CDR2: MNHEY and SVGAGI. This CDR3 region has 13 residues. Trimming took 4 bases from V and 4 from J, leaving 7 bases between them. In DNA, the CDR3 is TGTGCCAGCAGTTTAGACTTCACCGGGGAGCTGTTTTTT. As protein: CASSLDFTGELFF.

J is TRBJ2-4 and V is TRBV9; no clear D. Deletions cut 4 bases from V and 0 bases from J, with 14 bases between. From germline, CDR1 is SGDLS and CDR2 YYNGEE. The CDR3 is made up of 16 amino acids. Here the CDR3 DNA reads TGTGCCAGCAGCCCAGACGGACGTCTAGCCAAAAACATTCAGTACTTC. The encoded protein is CASSPDGRLAKNIQYF.